The TCR beta chain under discussion was sequenced for a study of T cell repertoires in cytomegalovirus infection. Study-level results: There were HLA-C-restricted CMV-specific TCR beta clonotypes dominating the ex vivo response. Cumulative public TCR beta family frequency identified carriers of CMV plus the relevant HLA.

On this clonotype itself: Its antigen is as yet unknown.

TCRdb reanalysed the reads using MiXCR and keeps one entry per CDR3 protein. This sample carries some 150,000 distinct CDR3 sequences, 5% to 6.5% of them seen once, and the ten largest clones take roughly 17%. This CDR3 region has 13 residues. Germline CDR1 reads MDHEN; CDR2 reads SYDVKM. V dropped 3 bases and J dropped 1 base, with 7 bases sitting between them. The chain is built from TRBV28 and TRBJ2-7; D unclear. Sequencing was performed on PBMCs. This TCR was sampled from a human donor in good health (CMV status not recorded). Some clones in this sample may be carry-over from other donors' samples. CDR3 sequence reads: CASSLSRSYEQYF. The CDR3 bases are TGTGCCAGCAGTTTGTCTAGATCCTACGAGCAGTACTTC.